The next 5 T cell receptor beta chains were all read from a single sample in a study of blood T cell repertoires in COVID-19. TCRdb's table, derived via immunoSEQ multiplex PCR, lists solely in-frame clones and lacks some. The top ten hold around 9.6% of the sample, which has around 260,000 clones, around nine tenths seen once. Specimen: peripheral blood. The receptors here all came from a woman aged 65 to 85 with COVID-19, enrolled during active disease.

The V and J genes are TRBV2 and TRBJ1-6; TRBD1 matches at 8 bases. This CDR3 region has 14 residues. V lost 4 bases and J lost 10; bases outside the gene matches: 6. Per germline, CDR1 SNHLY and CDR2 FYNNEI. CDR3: CASSADRGGSPLHF. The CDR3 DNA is TGTGCCAGCAGTGCCGACAGGGGAGGATCACCCCTCCACTTT.

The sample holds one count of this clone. CDR3 protein: CASSLQTGLNSPLHF. As DNA, the CDR3 is TGCGCCAGCAGCTTGCAGACAGGACTCAATTCACCCCTCCACTTT. The rearrangement joins TRBV5-1 to TRBJ1-6, with D possibly being TRBD1 (6 bases). V was shortened by 1 base and J by 7 bases, with 12 bases between the two germline ends. The germline CDR1 and CDR2 sequences are SGHRS and YFSETQ. This CDR3 contains 15 residues.

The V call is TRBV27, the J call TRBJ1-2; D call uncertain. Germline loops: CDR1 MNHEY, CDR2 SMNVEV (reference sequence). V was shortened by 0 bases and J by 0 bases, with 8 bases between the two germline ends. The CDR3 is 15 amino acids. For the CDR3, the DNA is TGTGCCAGCAGTTTATCAAGAGGGCCTAACTATGGCTACACCTTC. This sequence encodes CASSLSRGPNYGYTF.

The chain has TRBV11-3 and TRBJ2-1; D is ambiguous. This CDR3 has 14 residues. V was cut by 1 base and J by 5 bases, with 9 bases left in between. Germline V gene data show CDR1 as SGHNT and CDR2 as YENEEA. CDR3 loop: CASSLGAAHNEQFF. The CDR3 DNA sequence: TGTGCCAGCAGCTTAGGGGCTGCCCACAATGAGCAGTTCTTC.

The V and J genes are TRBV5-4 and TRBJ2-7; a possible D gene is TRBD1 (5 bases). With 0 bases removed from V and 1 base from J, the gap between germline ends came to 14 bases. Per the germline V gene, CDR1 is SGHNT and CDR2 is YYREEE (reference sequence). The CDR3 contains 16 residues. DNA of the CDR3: TGTGCCAGCAGCTTGGCCATTGACAGCCAGTCCTACGAGCAGTACTTC. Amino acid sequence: CASSLAIDSQSYEQYF.